Below, 13 T cell receptor beta chains from the same sample are listed, as sequenced in a study of blood T cell repertoires in COVID-19. Sequenced by immunoSEQ multiplex PCR; TCRdb stores in-frame clones only, minus some. The sample contains 250,000 to 350,000 clones, 65% to 90% of which appear only once. Sequencing used PBMCs or T cells enriched from blood (not recorded which). Receptor source: a woman younger than 30 who had recovered from COVID-19.

This chain links TRBV30 with TRBJ2-3; D is perhaps TRBD2 (5 bases). Germline V gene lookup returns CDR1 GTSNPN and CDR2 SVGIG (reference sequence). This CDR3 comprises 16 residues. Trimming pared 1 base from V and 4 bases from J, leaving 18 bases between. CDR3 nucleotide sequence: TGTGCCTGGAGTGCCCTCTGGGTGGGAGAGGCAGATACGCAGTATTTT. Its protein product is CAWSALWVGEADTQYF.

The chain carries TRBV19 and TRBJ2-1; 8 nucleotides agree with TRBD2. CDR1 is LNHDA and CDR2 is SQIVND in the germline V gene (reference sequence). The CDR3 loop spans 15 amino acids. Unmatched junction bases numbered 7, after V lost 5 bases and J lost 4 bases. The CDR3 loop reads CASSPGGGPYNEQFF. CDR3 sequence (DNA): TGTGCCAGTAGTCCCGGGGGGGGACCGTACAATGAGCAGTTCTTC.

V gene TRBV7-3 combines with J gene TRBJ2-7; 7 bases line up with TRBD1. The V and J ends lost 4 bases and 7 bases, in that order; junction bases with no gene match: 16. The CDR3 is made up of 16 amino acids. Germline V gene sequence: CDR1 SGHTA, CDR2 FQGTGA. The CDR3 loop is CASSSQMTGQPKEQYF. CDR3 DNA: TGTGCCAGCAGCTCTCAGATGACGGGACAGCCGAAGGAGCAGTACTTC.

Only one count was recorded for this clone. The V and J genes are TRBV4-1 and TRBJ2-7, with 8 bases that match TRBD2. This CDR3 comprises 17 residues. Germline V lookup: CDR1 MGHRA, CDR2 YSYEKL. With 1 base clipped from V and 4 bases from J, the junction kept 12 bases outside the gene matches. The CDR3: CASSQAFSPSGSYEQYF. CDR3 bases: TGCGCCAGCAGCCAAGCTTTCTCCCCTAGCGGGTCTTACGAGCAGTACTTC.

The rearrangement joins TRBV27 to TRBJ1-6, with 8 bases that match TRBD1. This CDR3 contains 15 residues. CDR1 is MNHEY, CDR2 SMNVEV, per germline (reference sequence). V dropped 1 base and J dropped 9; count of bases not matched to a gene: 5. The CDR3 DNA is TGTGCCAGCAGTTTATTCGGACAGGGATCTTCACCCCTCCACTTT. Its translation is CASSLFGQGSSPLHF.

The rearrangement links TRBV27 to TRBJ2-1; the D gene is possibly TRBD2 (7 bases). Germline loops: CDR1 MNHEY, CDR2 SMNVEV (reference sequence). The V end lost 4 bases, the J end lost 3 bases, and 22 bases lay between the germline ends. The CDR3 covers 18 residues. The CDR3 protein is CASSYRRGGASNYNEQFF. CDR3 nucleotide sequence: TGTGCCAGCAGTTACCGGAGGGGGGGCGCGTCGAACTACAATGAGCAGTTCTTC.

This clone was seen just once. The chain combines TRBV6-2 or TRBV6-3 with TRBJ2-7, with 7 bases lining up with TRBD2. Losses at the gene ends were 2 bases for V and 1 base for J; bases not matched to a gene: 8. The germline CDR1 and CDR2 sequences are MNHEY and SVGEGT. The length of the CDR3 is 16 residues. The CDR3 bases are TGTGCCAGCAGTTACGGCGGGAGACCCCCTTCCTACGAGCAGTACTTC. Its protein is CASSYGGRPPSYEQYF.

The chain is built from TRBV24-1 and TRBJ2-5; 8 nucleotides agree with TRBD1. CDR1 and CDR2 from the germline V gene are KGHDR and SFDVKD. This CDR3 has 14 residues. With V trimmed by 3 bases and J by 7 bases, 6 bases remained unmatched. For the CDR3, the DNA is TGTGCCACCAGTGATATCGACAGGGGTGCGACCCAGTACTTC. Its protein is CATSDIDRGATQYF.

This sequence joins TRBV18 and TRBJ1-2; TRBD1 agrees at 8 bases. J was trimmed by 5 bases and V by 3 bases; bases with no gene match: 5. CDR3 length: 14 residues. CDR1 KGHSH and CDR2 LQKENI come from the germline V gene. The CDR3 DNA is TGTGCCAGCTCACCCGGACAGGGAGGGTATGGCTACACCTTC. This encodes CASSPGQGGYGYTF.

The V and J genes are TRBV7-2 and TRBJ1-4; 9 bases are a match to TRBD1. The germline V gene encodes CDR1 SGHTA and CDR2 FQGNSA. The CDR3 runs 14 residues. V lost 5 bases and J lost 8; bases outside the gene matches: 6. For the CDR3, the DNA is TGTGCCAGCAGCCTTGACAGGGGGGACGAAAAACTGTTTTTT. As protein: CASSLDRGDEKLFF.

Written as DNA, the CDR3 is TGTGCCACCAGCAACCCGGGACAGTTCTACGAGCAGTACTTC. Protein sequence: CATSNPGQFYEQYF. This chain connects TRBV15 to TRBJ2-7; 7 nucleotides align to TRBD1. The CDR3 spans 14 residues. Germline V lookup: CDR1 LNHNV, CDR2 YYDKDF (reference sequence). V was clipped by 4 bases and J by 3 bases; unmatched bases: 6.

The chain uses TRBV27 and TRBJ1-2; 7 bases are shared with TRBD1. The ends lost 4 bases at V and 2 bases at J; junction bases unmatched: 4. This CDR3 is built from 14 residues. From germline, CDR1 is MNHEY and CDR2 SMNVEV (reference sequence). CDR3 coding DNA: TGTGCCAGCAGTTCGCGGACAGGAAACTATGGCTACACCTTC. Its protein is CASSSRTGNYGYTF.

This clone has a single count. V is TRBV10-3 and J is TRBJ2-1, with 9 positions matching TRBD2. Per the germline V gene, CDR1 is ENHRY and CDR2 is SYGVKD. V gave up 2 bases and J gave up 8 bases; unmatched junction bases: 16. The CDR3 spans 18 residues. Written as DNA, the CDR3 is TGTGCCATCAGTGAGGCCTATGGGACTAGCAGGGAAGGGGATGAGCAGTTCTTC. Protein: CAISEAYGTSREGDEQFF.